This T cell receptor (beta chain) was found in a study of T cell clones after liver transplantation. Background on the study: In this trial, immunosuppression withdrawal was attempted within 2 years of liver transplant.

Profiling relied on immunoSEQ multiplex PCR, and the TCRdb table lists in-frame clones only, not all of them. In the table there are 20,000 to 30,000 clones, roughly 69% of which are singletons. Germline CDR1 MNHEY, CDR2 SVGAGI. V was cut by 0 bases and J by 4 bases, with 6 bases left in between. The CDR3 contains 13 residues. V and J are TRBV6-5 and TRBJ2-5; no firm D call. The clonotype originates from a human donor who received a liver transplant. The sequencing used CD4+ T cells from blood, collected before liver transplant. The CDR3 DNA follows: TGTGCCAGCAGTTACTCGATCAGAGAGACCCAGTACTTC. It codes for CASSYSIRETQYF.